This T cell receptor beta chain is drawn from a study of radiotherapy plus CTLA-4 blockade in lung cancer. At the level of the study: Objective responses arose in 15% to 20% of patients, and 25% to 40% experienced disease control.

Remarks on this clone: What it recognizes is unknown.

Trimming left V 5 bases short and J 8 bases short, with 15 bases between. CDR3 length equals 13 residues. CDR1 is LNHDA and CDR2 is SQIVND in the germline V gene (reference sequence). Study results and caveats: Per reports, early blood T cell clone dynamics, plus interferon-beta, forecast response most strongly. Expansion in blood of tumor-derived TCR clones was seen after radiotherapy plus ipilimumab.

Using immunoSEQ multiplex PCR, the repertoire was profiled, and TCRdb retains in-frame clones only, with some absent. The data hold 20,000 to 25,000 clones, with approximately 70% observed a single time. Ipilimumab CTLA-4 blockade and focal radiation were given to patients with chemo-refractory metastatic non-small-cell lung cancer. The specimen comprised peripheral blood, sampled from a patient treated with radiotherapy plus ipilimumab. The source of this sequence is a human donor with non-small cell lung cancer who had stable disease on radiotherapy plus ipilimumab. The chain employs TRBV19 and TRBJ1-1, with a possible D match to TRBD1 (5 bases). CDR3 bases: TGTGCCAGTAGTTCGGGACGGTCCCTCGAAGCTTTCTTT. It yields the protein CASSSGRSLEAFF.